The clone carrying this T cell receptor (beta chain) occurred a few times. Its antigen is unknown. Using genomic DNA as the template, TCR beta VDJ and CDR3 profiling was carried out. TCRdb ran MiXCR on the reads and lists one entry per CDR3 protein. The sample has approximately 50,000 distinct CDR3 sequences, approximately 72% seen once. The germline V gene encodes CDR1 DFQATT and CDR2 SNEGSKA (reference sequence). The V segment lost 5 bases and the J segment 3 bases; nucleotides outside the gene matches: 6. The CDR3 is 14 amino acids. The data derive from a study of CD8+CD57+ T cells in acquired aplastic anemia. Study-level information: Sorted CD4+ and CD8+ cells gave an average of 3.2 ug of DNA. Sequencing produced an average of about 10 million reads per healthy donor for CD4+ cells.

Whole-study findings and limits: Patients did not significantly differ from controls in CD8+ Simpson's diversity. Some 31 CD8+ CDR3 sequences were shared between patients and controls.

The sequenced material came from sorted CD4+, CD8+, or CD8+CD57+ T cells (not recorded which) from PBMCs. This rearrangement joins TRBV20-1 to TRBJ2-3; 9 bases map to TRBD1. This clonotype was sampled from a human donor in good health, serving as a control. CDR3: CSAPRDRVTDTQYF. For the CDR3, the DNA is TGCAGTGCTCCCCGGGACAGGGTTACAGATACGCAGTATTTT.